The present entry profiles one T cell receptor (beta chain) with its context. Its antigen is currently unknown. Germline CDR1 reads SGHNT; CDR2 reads YYREEE (reference sequence). The length of the CDR3 is 14 residues. Between the trimmed V and J ends, which lost 3 bases and 0 bases, there was a span of 10 bases. Here immunoSEQ multiplex PCR was the method, and the copy in TCRdb shows in-frame clones only, minus some. The sample includes approximately 82,000 clones, around 92% of them seen just once. This record belongs to a study of graft-versus-host responses after intestinal transplantation. In the study overall: Each patient got anti-thymocyte globulin induction, then tacrolimus and steroids for around three years.

Study observations and caveats: Maximum circulating GvH clone levels tracked with early post-transplant HvG decreases.

J is TRBJ2-7 and V is TRBV5-4; weak D call: TRBD1 (5 bases). This specimen was unstimulated CD4+ T cells sorted from spleen or lymph node cells, taken before intestinal transplant. The sequence was obtained from a human donor who received an intestinal transplant. The CDR3 spells CASSSGRDSYEQYF. The CDR3 DNA reads as TGTGCCAGCAGCTCCGGCAGGGACTCCTACGAGCAGTACTTC. The full variable domain, its missing parts supplied by reference TRBV5-4 and TRBJ2-7, is ETGVTQSPTHLIKTRGQQVTLRCSSQSGHNTVSWYQQALGQGPQFIFQYYREEENGRGNFPPRFSGLQFPNYSSELNVNALELDDSALYLCASSSGRDSYEQYFGPGTRLTVT.